This T cell receptor beta chain is from a study of blood T cells in healthy people across ages. Extraction yielded at least 5.5 micrograms of total RNA per sample. Through a sample-barcoded 5' primer and a J-beta primer mix, a second PCR was run for roughly 6 to 12 cycles. The template-switch adaptor, which had 12 random nucleotides, put a tag on each cDNA molecule. TCRdb recomputed calls from the 5' RACE reads with MiXCR, one row per CDR3 protein. The table shows 600,000 to 800,000 distinct CDR3 sequences, with roughly 20% occurring only once. CDR1 SQVTM and CDR2 ANQGSEA come from the germline V gene. V shed 7 bases and J 2 bases; nucleotides not matched to a gene: 5. The CDR3 length is 13 residues.

The sequencing sample was made of blood. This clonotype was obtained from a man aged 65 to 85 in good health. The rearrangement uses TRBV29-1 and TRBJ2-3; 8 bases agree with TRBD1. The CDR3 nucleotides read TGCAGCGCGAGACAGGGGCCCACAGATACGCAGTATTTT. This encodes CSARQGPTDTQYF.